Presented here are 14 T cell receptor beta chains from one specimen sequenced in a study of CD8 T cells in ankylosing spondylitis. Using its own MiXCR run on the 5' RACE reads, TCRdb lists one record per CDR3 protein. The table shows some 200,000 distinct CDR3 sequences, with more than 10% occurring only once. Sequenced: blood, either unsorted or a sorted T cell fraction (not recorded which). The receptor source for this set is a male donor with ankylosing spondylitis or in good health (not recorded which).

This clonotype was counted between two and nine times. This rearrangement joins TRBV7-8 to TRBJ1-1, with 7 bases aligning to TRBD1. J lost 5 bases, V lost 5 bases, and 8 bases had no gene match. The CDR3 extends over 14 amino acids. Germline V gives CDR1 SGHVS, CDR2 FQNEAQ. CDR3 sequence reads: CASSTTGSETEAFF. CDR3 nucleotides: TGTGCCAGCAGCACGACAGGGTCGGAGACTGAAGCTTTCTTT. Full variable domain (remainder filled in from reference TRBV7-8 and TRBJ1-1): GAGVSQSPRYKVAKRGQDVALRCDPISGHVSLFWYQQALGQGPEFLTYFQNEAQLDKSGLPSDRFFAERPEGSVSTLKIQRTQQEDSAVYLCASSTTGSETEAFFGQGTRLTVV.

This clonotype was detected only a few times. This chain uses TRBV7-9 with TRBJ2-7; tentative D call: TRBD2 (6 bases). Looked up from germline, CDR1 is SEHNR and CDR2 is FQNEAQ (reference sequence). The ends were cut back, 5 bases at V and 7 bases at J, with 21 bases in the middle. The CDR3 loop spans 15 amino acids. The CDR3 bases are TGTGCCAGCAGCCCGGGGAGGAGTTCTCGAGGAGAGCAGTACTTC. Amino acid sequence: CASSPGRSSRGEQYF.

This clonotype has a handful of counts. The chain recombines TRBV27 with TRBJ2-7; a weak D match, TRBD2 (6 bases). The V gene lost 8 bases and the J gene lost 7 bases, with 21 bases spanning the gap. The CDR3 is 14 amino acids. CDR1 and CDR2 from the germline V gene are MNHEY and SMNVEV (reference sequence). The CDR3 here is CASRSAGGGLEQYF. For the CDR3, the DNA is TGTGCCAGCCGATCAGCGGGTGGTGGGCTGGAGCAGTACTTC.

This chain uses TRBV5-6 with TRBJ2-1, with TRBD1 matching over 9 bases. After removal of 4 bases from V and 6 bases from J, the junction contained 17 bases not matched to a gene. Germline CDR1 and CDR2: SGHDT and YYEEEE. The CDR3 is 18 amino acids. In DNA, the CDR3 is TGTGCCAGCAGCGACCCTCCCTATACAGGGGGCTCCCTCAATGAGCAGTTCTTC. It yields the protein CASSDPPYTGGSLNEQFF.

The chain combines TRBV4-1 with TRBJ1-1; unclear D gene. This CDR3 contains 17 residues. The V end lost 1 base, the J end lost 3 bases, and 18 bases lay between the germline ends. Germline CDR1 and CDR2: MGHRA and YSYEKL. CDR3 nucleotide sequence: TGCGCCAGCAGCCAAGGGGCAGAAGCTTCCGAGTACACTGAAGCTTTCTTT. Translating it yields CASSQGAEASEYTEAFF.

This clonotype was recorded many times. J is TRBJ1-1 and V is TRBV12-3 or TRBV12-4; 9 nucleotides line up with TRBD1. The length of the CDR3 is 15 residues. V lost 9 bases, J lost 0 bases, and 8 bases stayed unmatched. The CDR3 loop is CASNTGGGLNTEAFF. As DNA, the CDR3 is TGTGCCAGTAACACAGGGGGCGGGTTGAACACTGAAGCTTTCTTT.

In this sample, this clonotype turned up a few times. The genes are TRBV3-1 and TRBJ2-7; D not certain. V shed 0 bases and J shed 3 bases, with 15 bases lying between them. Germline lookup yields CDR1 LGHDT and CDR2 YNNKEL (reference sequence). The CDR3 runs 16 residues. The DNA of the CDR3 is TGTGCCAGCAGCCAAGATGGGTGGGGATCTTACTACGAGCAGTACTTC. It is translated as CASSQDGWGSYYEQYF.

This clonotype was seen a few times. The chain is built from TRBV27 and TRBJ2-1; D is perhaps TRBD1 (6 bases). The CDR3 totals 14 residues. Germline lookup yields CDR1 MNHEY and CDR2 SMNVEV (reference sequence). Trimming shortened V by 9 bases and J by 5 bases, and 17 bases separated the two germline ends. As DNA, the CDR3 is TGTGCCAGTGTCCGGGCAGGGGTGGACAATGAGCAGTTCTTC. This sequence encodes CASVRAGVDNEQFF.

CDR3 in amino acids: CSARDAAPYEQYF. The DNA for the CDR3 is TGCAGTGCTAGAGACGCGGCTCCCTACGAGCAGTACTTC. This chain uses TRBV20-1 with TRBJ2-7, with no clear D. Deletions cut 0 bases from V and 2 bases from J, with 8 bases between. Germline values: CDR1 DFQATT, CDR2 SNEGSKA (reference sequence). This CDR3 has 13 residues.

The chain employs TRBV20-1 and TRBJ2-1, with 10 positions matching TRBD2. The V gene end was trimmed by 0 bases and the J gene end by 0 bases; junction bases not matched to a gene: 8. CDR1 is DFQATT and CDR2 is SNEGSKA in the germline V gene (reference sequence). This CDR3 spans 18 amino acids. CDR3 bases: TGCAGTGCTAGAGATAATCTAGCGGGGGTTAGCTCCTACAATGAGCAGTTCTTC. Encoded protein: CSARDNLAGVSSYNEQFF.

The CDR3 here is CASSWLLTEAFF. The CDR3 coding sequence is TGCGCCAGCAGTTGGTTGCTCACTGAAGCTTTCTTT. V and J are TRBV10-2 and TRBJ1-1; D is uncertain. Germline V CDR1 and CDR2: WSHSY, SAAADI. This CDR3 contains 12 residues. The germline V and J ends were trimmed by 5 bases and 4 bases, with 8 bases remaining between them.

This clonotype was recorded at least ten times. CDR3 nucleotide sequence: TGTGCCAGCAGTTACTCGAAGGGGGCCAATGAGCAGTTCTTC. It is translated as CASSYSKGANEQFF. This chain links TRBV6-5 with TRBJ2-1; the match to TRBD1 covers 7 bases. The J segment lost 6 bases and the V segment lost 0 bases, leaving 2 bases of the junction unmatched. Germline V gene lookup returns CDR1 MNHEY and CDR2 SVGAGI. This CDR3 has 14 amino acids.

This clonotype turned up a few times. The CDR3 sequence: CASSSGTAQNTQYF. The CDR3 DNA follows: TGTGCCAGCAGTTCCGGGACAGCGCAAAATACGCAGTATTTT. The chain joins TRBV6-5 to TRBJ2-3; 7 bases are a match to TRBD1. Trimming removed 4 bases from V and 7 bases from J; junction bases left unmatched: 8. This CDR3 comprises 14 residues. The germline V gene encodes CDR1 MNHEY and CDR2 SVGAGI.

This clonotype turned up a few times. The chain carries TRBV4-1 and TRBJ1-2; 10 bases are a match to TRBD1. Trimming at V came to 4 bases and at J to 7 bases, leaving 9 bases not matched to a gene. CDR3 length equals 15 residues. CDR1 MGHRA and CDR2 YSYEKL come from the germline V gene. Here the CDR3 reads CASSPEPGQGFGYTF. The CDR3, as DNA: TGCGCCAGCAGCCCAGAACCGGGACAGGGGTTTGGCTACACCTTC.